The 8 T cell receptor beta chains given below trace back to one sample, sequenced in a study of cytomegalovirus exposure and HLA in healthy donors. Profiling relied on immunoSEQ multiplex PCR, and the TCRdb table lists in-frame clones only, not all of them. The sample contains 250,000 to 350,000 clones, 87% of which appear only once. The sample consisted of PBMCs. These receptors were taken from a woman in her 30s in good health and CMV-seropositive.

The rearrangement joins TRBV28 to TRBJ1-1, with a tentative D call TRBD1 (5 bases). This CDR3 is 16 amino acids long. Germline V gene data show CDR1 as MDHEN and CDR2 as SYDVKM. V lost 6 bases to trimming and J lost 1 base, with 18 bases between them. In nucleotides, the CDR3 is TGTGCCAGCAGCCAATACCTCGTCGGGGGGAACACTGAAGCTTTCTTT. The encoded protein is CASSQYLVGGNTEAFF.

This clone was detected a few times. Other DNA sequences within the sample encode an identical CDR3. This chain uses TRBV9 with TRBJ2-6; tentative D call: TRBD2 (5 bases). There are 15 residues in the CDR3. Trimming took off 0 bases at V and 4 bases at J, with 8 bases between the two ends. CDR1 and CDR2 (germline): SGDLS, YYNGEE. This CDR3 is CASSVAGSGANVLTF. The CDR3 nucleotides read TGTGCCAGCAGCGTAGCGGGGAGCGGGGCCAACGTCCTGACTTTC. The entire variable domain, with the rest obtained from reference TRBV9 and TRBJ2-6, is as follows: DSGVTQTPKHLITATGQRVTLRCSPRSGDLSVYWYQQSLDQGLQFLIQYYNGEERAKGNILERFSAQQFPDLHSELNLSSLELGDSALYFCASSVAGSGANVLTFGAGSRLTVL.

This clone was seen a handful of times. The chain joins TRBV4-2 to TRBJ1-5; D gene ambiguous. V was cut by 0 bases and J by 4 bases, with 7 bases left in between. Germline V gene data show CDR1 as LGHNA and CDR2 as YNFKEQ. The CDR3 extends over 14 amino acids. The CDR3 DNA is TGTGCCAGCAGCCAAGAGCGTGGGAATCAGCCCCAGCATTTT. Protein: CASSQERGNQPQHF.

In its sample, this clone was seen once. CDR3 amino acids: CASSTRGDPFFPQFF. DNA of the CDR3: TGTGCCAGCAGTACCCGAGGGGACCCCTTTTTCCCGCAGTTCTTC. V usage is TRBV6-4 and J usage is TRBJ2-1; possibly TRBD1 or TRBD2 for D (5 bases each). The V end was cut by 5 bases, the J end by 12 bases, with 23 bases between. The germline CDR1 and CDR2 sequences are MRHNA and SNTAGT. The CDR3 runs to 15 residues.

The rearrangement joins TRBV13 to TRBJ1-2, with D hard to call. The germline V gene encodes CDR1 PRHDT and CDR2 FYEKMQ (reference sequence). The CDR3 has 13 amino acids. Trimming left V 4 bases short and J 7 bases short, with 13 bases between. CDR3 sequence (DNA): TGTGCCAGCAGCTACGGGGTCGACTCTGGCTACACCTTC. Its translation is CASSYGVDSGYTF.

The V gene is TRBV9, the J gene TRBJ1-2; 7 bases match TRBD1. Germline trimming cut 4 bases from V and 8 bases from J; bases unmatched to any gene: 8. Per the germline V gene, CDR1 is SGDLS and CDR2 is YYNGEE. The CDR3 extends over 13 amino acids. The CDR3 DNA is TGTGCCAGCAGCCCTACAGGGGTCGGAGGCTACACCTTC. Protein: CASSPTGVGGYTF.

The sample holds a few counts of this clone. The V call is TRBV20-1, the J call TRBJ1-1, with a tentative D call TRBD1 (6 bases). CDR3 length equals 11 residues. Germline CDR1 and CDR2: DFQATT and SNEGSKA (reference sequence). Between the trimmed V and J ends, which lost 4 bases and 5 bases, there was a span of 8 bases. CDR3 bases: TGCAGTGCTACAGGGGTTACTGAAGCTTTCTTT. This translates into CSATGVTEAFF.

Here the CDR3 DNA reads TGTGCCAGCTCCGCGAATGTTATAGCCGAGCAGTACTTC. Amino acids: CASSANVIAEQYF. The V and J genes are TRBV7-2 and TRBJ2-7; D uncertain. Looked up from germline, CDR1 is SGHTA and CDR2 is FQGNSA. The CDR3 runs to 13 residues. The V end lost 8 bases, the J end lost 6 bases, and 17 bases lay between the germline ends.